A single sample gave rise to the 19 T cell receptor beta chains below, sequenced in a study of T cell responses to AZD1222 COVID-19 vaccine. The data were produced by immunoSEQ multiplex PCR, yet TCRdb's version contains in-frame clones alone and is incomplete. This sample has around 100,000 clones, with less than 95% found just once. The sequencing here drew on peripheral blood, taken on day 0 of AZD1222 vaccination. Receptors were obtained from an adult in good health.

A single count supports this clone. This sequence joins TRBV21-1 and TRBJ2-5; whether TRBD1, the table's D call, matches the DNA was not checked. TRBV21-1 is a recognized pseudogene. The CDR3 is made up of 15 amino acids. Here the CDR3 reads CASSKAPTVRETQYF. CDR3 DNA: TGTGCCAGCAGCAAAGCCCCCACAGTCAGGGAGACCCAGTACTTC.

The chain couples TRBV19 to TRBJ1-2; maybe TRBD1 (6 bases). This CDR3 comprises 13 residues. Trimming pared 5 bases from V and 4 bases from J, leaving 11 bases between. Per the germline V gene, CDR1 is LNHDA and CDR2 is SQIVND (reference sequence). Written as DNA, the CDR3 is TGTGCCAGTAGTGGGGACACCGGCTATGGCTACACCTTC. Its protein is CASSGDTGYGYTF.

The chain employs TRBV10-2 and TRBJ1-3, with unresolved D. Trimming cost V 2 bases and J 2 bases, with 7 bases left between them. Germline V gene sequence: CDR1 WSHSY, CDR2 SAAADI. This CDR3 has 14 residues. DNA for the CDR3: TGCGCCAGCAGTGAGGTCATAACTGGAAACACCATATATTTT. Protein sequence: CASSEVITGNTIYF.

This clone appeared a few times. The chain employs TRBV12-3 or TRBV12-4 and TRBJ1-1; no reliable D call. The CDR3 extends over 13 amino acids. V dropped 6 bases and J dropped 1 base, with 9 bases sitting between them. In DNA, the CDR3 is TGTGCCAGCAGCCCCGACAAGAACACTGAAGCTTTCTTT. Its translation is CASSPDKNTEAFF.

Points on this clone: This sample also contains other DNA sequences that code for the same CDR3. The chain is built from TRBV2 and TRBJ2-7; D unresolved. V lost 7 bases, J lost 4 bases, and 8 bases lay in between. Germline lookup yields CDR1 SNHLY and CDR2 FYNNEI. The length of the CDR3 is 11 residues. The CDR3 spells CASTGRYEQYF. In nucleotides, the CDR3 is TGTGCCAGCACTGGGCGGTACGAGCAGTACTTC.

The chain uses TRBV10-3 and TRBJ1-6, with D possibly TRBD1 on 6 matching bases. The CDR3 is made up of 18 amino acids. Germline V gene lookup returns CDR1 ENHRY and CDR2 SYGVKD. V lost 0 bases, J lost 1 base, and 13 bases lay in between. CDR3 sequence: CAISESLQGGSYNSPLHF. The CDR3 nucleotides read TGTGCCATCAGTGAGTCTTTACAGGGCGGATCCTATAATTCACCCCTCCACTTT.

V and J are TRBV28 and TRBJ1-1; 10 bases are a match to TRBD1. The germline V gene encodes CDR1 MDHEN and CDR2 SYDVKM. CDR3 size: 14 residues. Trimming at V came to 8 bases and at J to 3 bases, leaving 6 bases not matched to a gene. The CDR3, as DNA: TGTGCCAGCCCGAAGGGGACAGGGGACACTGAAGCTTTCTTT. It translates to CASPKGTGDTEAFF.

V usage is TRBV5-5 and J usage is TRBJ1-6; 9 bases fit TRBD1. CDR3 length: 14 residues. CDR1 and CDR2 from the germline V gene are SGHKS and YYEKEE (reference sequence). J lost 11 bases, V lost 0 bases, and 3 bases had no gene match. CDR3 loop: CASSLEQGATPLHF. CDR3 nucleotides: TGTGCCAGCAGCTTGGAACAGGGGGCAACACCCCTCCACTTT.

This clone was seen a single time. The chain joins TRBV27 to TRBJ2-2, with 14 bases aligning to TRBD2. This CDR3 contains 18 residues. Unmatched junction bases numbered 9, after V lost 5 bases and J lost 4 bases. Germline V gene lookup returns CDR1 MNHEY and CDR2 SMNVEV (reference sequence). The CDR3 sequence is CASSPGLAGVVRTGELFF. Written as DNA, the CDR3 is TGTGCCAGCAGTCCGGGACTAGCGGGGGTGGTCCGCACCGGGGAGCTGTTTTTT.

V and J are TRBV18 and TRBJ1-1; D is unclear. V lost 3 bases, J lost 1 base, and 9 bases lay in between. The CDR3 totals 14 residues. In germline, CDR1 is KGHSH, CDR2 LQKENI. CDR3 bases: TGTGCCAGCTCACCCGATAAACAGAACACTGAAGCTTTCTTT. It yields the protein CASSPDKQNTEAFF.

The rearrangement uses TRBV30 and TRBJ2-1; D is ambiguous. In germline, CDR1 is GTSNPN, CDR2 SVGIG (reference sequence). Trimming left V 0 bases short and J 0 bases short, with 15 bases between. This CDR3 spans 17 amino acids. The CDR3, as DNA: TGTGCCTGGAGTGTTTTCCTACCACGAAGCTCCTACAATGAGCAGTTCTTC. Translating gives CAWSVFLPRSSYNEQFF.

About this clone itself: Distinct nucleotide sequences in the sample also encode this CDR3. The chain combines TRBV5-1 with TRBJ1-2; D uncertain. The V end was cut by 1 base, the J end by 7 bases, with 5 bases between. The CDR3 is 11 amino acids. Germline V CDR1 and CDR2: SGHRS, YFSETQ. CDR3 loop: CASSLYGGYTF. The CDR3 DNA is TGCGCCAGCAGCTTGTATGGTGGCTACACCTTC.

The V and J genes are TRBV7-6 and TRBJ1-1, with D tentatively TRBD1 (6 bases). Per germline, CDR1 SGHVS and CDR2 FNYEAQ. This CDR3 comprises 13 residues. The V and J ends lost 6 bases and 4 bases respectively, with 12 bases between them. The CDR3 reads CASSPGVGTEAFF. For the CDR3, the DNA is TGTGCCAGCAGTCCAGGGGTTGGCACTGAAGCTTTCTTT.

The chain recombines TRBV5-5 with TRBJ1-4; D is perhaps TRBD1 (6 bases). The V end was cut by 4 bases, the J end by 5 bases, with 12 bases between. The CDR3 is 14 residues long. Germline CDR1 and CDR2: SGHKS and YYEKEE (reference sequence). The CDR3 region is CASSPQGGNEKLFF. In DNA form, the CDR3 reads TGTGCCAGCAGCCCACAGGGAGGAAATGAAAAACTGTTTTTT.

V usage is TRBV6-6 and J usage is TRBJ1-2; 12 bases fit TRBD1. Losses at the gene ends were 5 bases for V and 8 bases for J; bases not matched to a gene: 9. Germline CDR1 is MNHNY and CDR2 is SVGAGI (reference sequence). The CDR3 runs 15 residues. The CDR3 protein is CASSQGTGGARGYTF. The CDR3 coding sequence is TGTGCCAGCAGTCAAGGGACAGGGGGCGCGAGGGGCTACACCTTC.

In this sample, this clone turned up once. This chain connects TRBV19 to TRBJ2-1; D gene uncertain. CDR3 length: 13 amino acids. The germline V gene has CDR1 LNHDA and CDR2 SQIVND (reference sequence). V gave up 3 bases and J gave up 8 bases, with 11 bases separating them. The CDR3 spells CASSMEASDEQFF. The CDR3 DNA is TGTGCCAGTAGTATGGAAGCGTCGGATGAGCAGTTCTTC. Variable domain in full (rest from reference TRBV19 and TRBJ2-1): DGGITQSPKYLFRKEGQNVTLSCEQNLNHDAMYWYRQDPGQGLRLIYYSQIVNDFQKGDIAEGYSVSREKKESFPLTVTSAQKNPTAFYLCASSMEASDEQFFGPGTRLTVL.

The rearrangement joins TRBV19 to TRBJ1-5, with D unresolved. With 2 bases removed from V and 6 bases from J, the gap between germline ends came to 11 bases. The CDR3 length is 14 residues. CDR1 and CDR2 from the germline V gene are LNHDA and SQIVND (reference sequence). The CDR3 DNA reads TGTGCCAGTAGTATAAGTTTGGGGAGTCAGCCCCAGCATTTT. Its translation: CASSISLGSQPQHF.

The V call is TRBV2, the J call TRBJ2-3; D gene unclear. Trimming left V 5 bases short and J 0 bases short, with 6 bases between. The CDR3 totals 13 residues. Germline V gives CDR1 SNHLY, CDR2 FYNNEI. CDR3 DNA sequence: TGTGCCAGCAGTTTTCCTAGCACAGATACGCAGTATTTT. Amino acids: CASSFPSTDTQYF.

The chain couples TRBV24-1 to TRBJ2-2; D uncertain. Germline V gene data show CDR1 as KGHDR and CDR2 as SFDVKD. Deletions cut 4 bases from V and 7 bases from J, with 12 bases between. The CDR3 is made up of 14 amino acids. CDR3: CATSEPGRDGELFF. Here the CDR3 DNA reads TGTGCCACCAGTGAACCGGGTAGGGACGGGGAGCTGTTTTTT.